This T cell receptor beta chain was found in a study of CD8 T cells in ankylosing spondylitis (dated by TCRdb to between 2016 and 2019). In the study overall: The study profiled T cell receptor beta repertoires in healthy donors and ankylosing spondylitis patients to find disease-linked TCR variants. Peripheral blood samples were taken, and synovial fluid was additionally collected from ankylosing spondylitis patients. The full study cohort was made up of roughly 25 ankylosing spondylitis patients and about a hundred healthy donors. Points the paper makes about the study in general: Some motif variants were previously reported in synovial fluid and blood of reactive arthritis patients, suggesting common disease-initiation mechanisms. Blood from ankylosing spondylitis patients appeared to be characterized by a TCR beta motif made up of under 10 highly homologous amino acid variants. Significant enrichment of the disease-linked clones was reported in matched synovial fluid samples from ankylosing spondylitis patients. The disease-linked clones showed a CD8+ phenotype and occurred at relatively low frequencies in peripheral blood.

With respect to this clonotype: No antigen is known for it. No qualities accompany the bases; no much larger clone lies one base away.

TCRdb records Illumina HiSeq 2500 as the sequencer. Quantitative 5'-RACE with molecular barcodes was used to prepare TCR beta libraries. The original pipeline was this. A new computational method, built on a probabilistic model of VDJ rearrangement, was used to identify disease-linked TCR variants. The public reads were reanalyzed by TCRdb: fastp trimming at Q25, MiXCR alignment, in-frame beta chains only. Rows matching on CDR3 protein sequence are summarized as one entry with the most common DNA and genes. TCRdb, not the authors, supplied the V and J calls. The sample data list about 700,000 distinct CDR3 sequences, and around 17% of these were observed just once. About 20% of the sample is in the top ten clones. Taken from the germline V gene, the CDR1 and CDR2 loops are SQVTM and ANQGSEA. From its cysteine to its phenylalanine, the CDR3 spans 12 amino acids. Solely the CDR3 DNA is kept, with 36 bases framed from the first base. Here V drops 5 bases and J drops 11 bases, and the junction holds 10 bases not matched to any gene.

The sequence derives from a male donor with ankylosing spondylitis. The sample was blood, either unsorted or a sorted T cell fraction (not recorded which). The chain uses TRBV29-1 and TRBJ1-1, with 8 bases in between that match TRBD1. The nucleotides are TGCAGCGTTCTCCTAGGACAGGGCCGGGCTTTCTTT. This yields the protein CSVLLGQGRAFF.